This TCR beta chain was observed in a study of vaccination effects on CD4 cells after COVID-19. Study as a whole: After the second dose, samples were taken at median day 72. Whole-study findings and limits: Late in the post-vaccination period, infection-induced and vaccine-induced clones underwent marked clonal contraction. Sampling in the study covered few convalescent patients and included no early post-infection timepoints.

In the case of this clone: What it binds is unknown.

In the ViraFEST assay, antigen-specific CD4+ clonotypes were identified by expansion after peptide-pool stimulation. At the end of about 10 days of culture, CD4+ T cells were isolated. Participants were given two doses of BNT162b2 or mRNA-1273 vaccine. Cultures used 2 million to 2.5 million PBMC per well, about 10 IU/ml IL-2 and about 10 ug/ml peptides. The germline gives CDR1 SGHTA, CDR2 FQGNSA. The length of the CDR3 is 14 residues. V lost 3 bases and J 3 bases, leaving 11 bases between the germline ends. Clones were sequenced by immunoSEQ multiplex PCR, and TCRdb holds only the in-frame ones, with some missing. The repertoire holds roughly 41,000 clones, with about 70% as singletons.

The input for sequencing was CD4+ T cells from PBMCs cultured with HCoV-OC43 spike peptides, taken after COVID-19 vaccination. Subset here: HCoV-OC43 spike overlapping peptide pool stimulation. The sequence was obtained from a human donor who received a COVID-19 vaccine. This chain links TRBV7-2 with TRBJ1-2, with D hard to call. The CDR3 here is CASSFSGIDYGYTF. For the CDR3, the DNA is TGTGCCAGCAGCTTCAGCGGGATCGACTATGGCTACACCTTC.